This T cell receptor beta chain stems from a study of tumor and adjacent non-tumor tissue in lung cancer. About the study: Patients comprised roughly 12 adenocarcinoma, a couple of squamous cell carcinoma and 1 small cell lung cancer. Aged about 30 to 85 years, patients included roughly ten men and 5 women with stage I to III disease. Findings of the study overall: TCR diversity was significantly greater in tumor than normal lung tissue. Top 100 clones took a larger repertoire share in normal lung.

The library came from three nested PCR rounds adapted from ARM-PCR protocols. TCRdb used MiXCR to reprocess the multiplex PCR reads, holding one entry per CDR3 protein. The sample contains 100,000 to 150,000 distinct CDR3 sequences, approximately 66% of which appear only once. This sample's RNA came from whole unsorted tissue. This clonotype has at least ten counts. Its cognate antigen is unknown. With 2 bases removed from V and 2 bases from J, the gap between germline ends came to 6 bases. The CDR3 totals 12 residues. Germline V gene sequence: CDR1 SQVTM, CDR2 ANQGSEA. Sequencing used lung tumor tissue. This chain connects TRBV29-1 to TRBJ1-2; D call uncertain. The receptor comes from a man under 40 with non-small cell lung cancer. CDR3 amino acids: CSVERMNYGYTF. The CDR3 DNA reads as TGCAGCGTTGAAAGGATGAACTATGGCTACACCTTC.